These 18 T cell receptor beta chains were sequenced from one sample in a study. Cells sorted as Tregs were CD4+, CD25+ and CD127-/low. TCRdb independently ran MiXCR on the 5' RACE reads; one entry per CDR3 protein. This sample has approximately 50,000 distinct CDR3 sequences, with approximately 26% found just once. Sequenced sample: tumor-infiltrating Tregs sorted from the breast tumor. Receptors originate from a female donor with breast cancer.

The CDR3 DNA follows: TGTGCCAGCAGCTCGACTACATGGGATACGCAGTATTTT. It codes for CASSSTTWDTQYF. This rearrangement joins TRBV7-3 to TRBJ2-3, with a possible D match to TRBD2 (5 bases). The CDR3 totals 13 residues. CDR1 SGHTA and CDR2 FQGTGA come from the germline V gene. Trimming removed 4 bases at V and 6 bases at J, with 11 bases between.

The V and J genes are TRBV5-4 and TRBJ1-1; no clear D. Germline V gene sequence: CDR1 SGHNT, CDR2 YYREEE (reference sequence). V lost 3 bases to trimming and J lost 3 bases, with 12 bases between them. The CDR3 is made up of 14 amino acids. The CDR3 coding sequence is TGTGCCAGCAGCTCGCCGAAAGGAGACACTGAAGCTTTCTTT. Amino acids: CASSSPKGDTEAFF.

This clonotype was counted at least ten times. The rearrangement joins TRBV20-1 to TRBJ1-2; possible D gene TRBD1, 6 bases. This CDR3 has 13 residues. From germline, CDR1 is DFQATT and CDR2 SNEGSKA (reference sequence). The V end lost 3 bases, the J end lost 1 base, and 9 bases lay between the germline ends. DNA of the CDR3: TGCAGTGCTAGGGACAGTGTTAACTATGGCTACACCTTC. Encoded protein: CSARDSVNYGYTF.

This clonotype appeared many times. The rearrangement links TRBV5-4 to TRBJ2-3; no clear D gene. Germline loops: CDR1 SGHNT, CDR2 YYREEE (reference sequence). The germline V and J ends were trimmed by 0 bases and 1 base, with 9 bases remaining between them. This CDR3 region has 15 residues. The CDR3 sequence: CASSLASGGTDTQYF. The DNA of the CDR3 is TGTGCCAGCAGCTTGGCCTCGGGCGGCACAGATACGCAGTATTTT.

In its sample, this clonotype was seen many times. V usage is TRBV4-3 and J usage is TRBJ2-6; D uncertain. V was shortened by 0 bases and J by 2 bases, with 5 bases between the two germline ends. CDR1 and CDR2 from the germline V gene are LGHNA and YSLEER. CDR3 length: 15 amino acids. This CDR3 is CASSQEGTGANVLTF. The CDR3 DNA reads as TGCGCCAGCAGCCAAGAAGGGACTGGGGCCAACGTCCTGACTTTC.

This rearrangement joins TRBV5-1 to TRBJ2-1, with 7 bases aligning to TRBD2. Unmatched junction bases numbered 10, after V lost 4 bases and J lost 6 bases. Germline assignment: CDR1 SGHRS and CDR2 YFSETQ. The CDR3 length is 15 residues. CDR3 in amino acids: CASSILGGGPNEQFF. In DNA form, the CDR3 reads TGCGCCAGCAGCATCCTGGGGGGGGGACCCAATGAGCAGTTCTTC.

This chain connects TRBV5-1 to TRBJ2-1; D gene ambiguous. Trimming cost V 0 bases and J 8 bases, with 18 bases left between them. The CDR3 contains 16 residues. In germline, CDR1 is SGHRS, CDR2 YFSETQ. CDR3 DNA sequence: TGCGCCAGCAGCTTGGGGCAGTCGGCCGTACCCGATGAGCAGTTCTTC. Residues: CASSLGQSAVPDEQFF. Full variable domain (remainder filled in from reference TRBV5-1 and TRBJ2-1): KAGVTQTPRYLIKTRGQQVTLSCSPISGHRSVSWYQQTPGQGLQFLFEYFSETQRNKGNFPGRFSGRQFSNSRSEMNVSTLELGDSALYLCASSLGQSAVPDEQFFGPGTRLTVL.

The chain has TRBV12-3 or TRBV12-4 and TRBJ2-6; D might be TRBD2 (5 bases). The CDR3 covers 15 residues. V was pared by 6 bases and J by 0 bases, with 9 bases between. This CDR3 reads CASSLDSSGANVLTF. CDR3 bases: TGTGCCAGCAGCCTGGACTCCTCTGGGGCCAACGTCCTGACTTTC.

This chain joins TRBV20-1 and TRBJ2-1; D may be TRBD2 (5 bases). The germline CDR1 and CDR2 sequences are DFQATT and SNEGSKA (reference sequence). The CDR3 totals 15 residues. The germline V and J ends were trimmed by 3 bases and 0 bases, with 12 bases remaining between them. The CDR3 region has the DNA TGCAGTGCTAGGAAGGACTCACACTCCTACAATGAGCAGTTCTTC. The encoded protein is CSARKDSHSYNEQFF.

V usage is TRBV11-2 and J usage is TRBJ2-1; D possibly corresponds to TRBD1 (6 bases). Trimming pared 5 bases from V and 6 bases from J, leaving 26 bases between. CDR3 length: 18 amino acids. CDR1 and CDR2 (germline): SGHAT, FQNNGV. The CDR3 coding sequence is TGTGCCAGCAGCGCCTCCCATAACAGGGCTCTCGTCTTCAATGAGCAGTTCTTC. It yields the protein CASSASHNRALVFNEQFF.

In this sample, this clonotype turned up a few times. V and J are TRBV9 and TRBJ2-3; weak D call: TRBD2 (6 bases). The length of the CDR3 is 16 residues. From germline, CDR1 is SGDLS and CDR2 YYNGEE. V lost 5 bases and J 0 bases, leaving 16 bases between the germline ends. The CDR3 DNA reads TGTGCCAGCAGTTTGACTAGGCTTACTAGCACAGATACGCAGTATTTT. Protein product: CASSLTRLTSTDTQYF.

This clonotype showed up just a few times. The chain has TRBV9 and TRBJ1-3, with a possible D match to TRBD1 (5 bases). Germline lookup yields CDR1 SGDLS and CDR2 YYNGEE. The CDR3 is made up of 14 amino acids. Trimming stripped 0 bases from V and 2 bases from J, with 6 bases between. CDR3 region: CASSVATAGNTIYF. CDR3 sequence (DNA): TGTGCCAGCAGCGTAGCGACAGCTGGAAACACCATATATTTT. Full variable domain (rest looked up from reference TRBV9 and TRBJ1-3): DSGVTQTPKHLITATGQRVTLRCSPRSGDLSVYWYQQSLDQGLQFLIQYYNGEERAKGNILERFSAQQFPDLHSELNLSSLELGDSALYFCASSVATAGNTIYFGEGSWLTVV.

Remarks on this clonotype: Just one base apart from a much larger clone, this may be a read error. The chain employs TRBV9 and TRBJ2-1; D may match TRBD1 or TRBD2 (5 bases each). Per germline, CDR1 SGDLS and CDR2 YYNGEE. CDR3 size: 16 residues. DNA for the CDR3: TGTGCCAGCTGCGTAGGAACGGGGCGATCAGACAATGAGCAGTTCTTC. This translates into CASCVGTGRSDNEQFF.

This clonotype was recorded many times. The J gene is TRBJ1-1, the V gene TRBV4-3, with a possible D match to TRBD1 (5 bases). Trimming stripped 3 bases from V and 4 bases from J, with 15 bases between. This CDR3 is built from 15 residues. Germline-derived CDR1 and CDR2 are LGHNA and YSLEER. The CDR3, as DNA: TGCGCCAGCAGCCATAAGGTGGAGGGGACCACTGAAGCTTTCTTT. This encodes CASSHKVEGTTEAFF.

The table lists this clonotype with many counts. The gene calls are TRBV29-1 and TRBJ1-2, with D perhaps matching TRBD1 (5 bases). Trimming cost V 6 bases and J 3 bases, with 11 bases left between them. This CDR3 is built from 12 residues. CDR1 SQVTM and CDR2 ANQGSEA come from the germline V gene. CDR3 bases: TGCAGCGTGGGAGACAGCGACTATGGCTACACCTTC. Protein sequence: CSVGDSDYGYTF.

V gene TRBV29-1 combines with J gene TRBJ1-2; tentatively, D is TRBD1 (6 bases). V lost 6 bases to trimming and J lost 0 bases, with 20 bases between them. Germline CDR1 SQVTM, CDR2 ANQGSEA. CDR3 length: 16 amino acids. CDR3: CSVAGEFTKSNYGYTF. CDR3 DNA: TGCAGCGTCGCAGGGGAGTTCACAAAATCTAACTATGGCTACACCTTC.

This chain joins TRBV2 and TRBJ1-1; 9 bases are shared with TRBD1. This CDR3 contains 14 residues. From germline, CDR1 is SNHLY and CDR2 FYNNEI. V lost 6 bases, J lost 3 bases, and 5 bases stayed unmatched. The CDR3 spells CASRVQGAHTEAFF. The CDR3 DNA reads TGTGCCAGCAGAGTACAGGGGGCTCACACTGAAGCTTTCTTT.

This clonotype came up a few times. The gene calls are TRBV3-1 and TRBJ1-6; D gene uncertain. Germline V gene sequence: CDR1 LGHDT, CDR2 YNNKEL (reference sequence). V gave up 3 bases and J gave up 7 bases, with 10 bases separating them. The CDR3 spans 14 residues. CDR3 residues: CASSHRVGNSPLHF. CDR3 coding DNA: TGTGCCAGCAGCCATCGGGTGGGAAATTCACCCCTCCACTTT.